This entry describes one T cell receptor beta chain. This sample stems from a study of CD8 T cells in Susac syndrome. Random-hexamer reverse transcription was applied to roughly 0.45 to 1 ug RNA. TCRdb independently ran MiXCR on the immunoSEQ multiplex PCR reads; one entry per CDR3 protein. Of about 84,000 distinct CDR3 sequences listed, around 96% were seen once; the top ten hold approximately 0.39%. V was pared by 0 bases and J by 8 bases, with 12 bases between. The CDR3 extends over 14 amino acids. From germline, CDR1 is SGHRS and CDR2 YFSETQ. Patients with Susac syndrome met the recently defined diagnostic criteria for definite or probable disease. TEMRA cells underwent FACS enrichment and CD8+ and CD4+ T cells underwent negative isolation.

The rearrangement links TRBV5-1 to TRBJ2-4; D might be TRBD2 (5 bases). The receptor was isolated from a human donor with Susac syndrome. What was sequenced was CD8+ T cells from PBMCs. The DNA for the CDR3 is TGCGCCAGCAGCTTGGAGGACTTTAGGGACATTCAGTACTTC. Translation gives CASSLEDFRDIQYF.